This TCR beta chain derives from a study of T cells expressing NK-cell markers. Study in general: Source material for TCR beta repertoires consisted of sorted CD3+CD56+NKG2C+, CD3+CD56+NKG2C- and CD3+CD56-NKG2C+ T cells.

TCRdb reprocessed the 5' RACE reads; each CDR3 protein has one entry and no DNA is given. The sample includes a few hundred thousand distinct CDR3 sequences. Germline assignment: CDR1 SQVTM and CDR2 ANQGSEA. There are 15 residues in the CDR3. Sample: blood T cells: a sorted CD56 or NKG2C T cell subset, CD4+ or CD8+ T cells, or bulk PBMC T cells (not recorded which). The TCR sequence derives from a man in his late teens or twenties in good health. The gene calls are TRBV29-1 and TRBJ2-3; TCRdb proposes TRBD2, but this gene call is untestable without DNA. The chain's CDR3 is CSVEGTSGGPDTQYF.